The 3 T cell receptor beta chains presented below share a single source sample, sequenced in a study of T cell repertoires in ileal Crohn's disease. TCRdb's table, derived via immunoSEQ multiplex PCR, lists solely in-frame clones and lacks some. The data hold some 15,000 clones, with around two thirds observed a single time. The specimen was ileal tissue. The receptors derive from an adult with Crohn's disease.

The rearrangement joins TRBV30 to TRBJ2-3, with 9 bases matching TRBD1. Per germline, CDR1 GTSNPN and CDR2 SVGIG (reference sequence). V trimming: 2 bases; J trimming: 1 base; junction bases outside the gene matches: 1. This CDR3 spans 14 amino acids. The CDR3 spells CAWSRTGGTDTQYF. The CDR3 nucleotides read TGTGCCTGGAGTAGGACAGGGGGCACAGATACGCAGTATTTT.

V is TRBV2 and J is TRBJ2-7; perhaps TRBD2 as D (5 bases). This CDR3 has 13 amino acids. Germline V gene sequence: CDR1 SNHLY, CDR2 FYNNEI. Between the trimmed V and J ends, which lost 3 bases and 7 bases, there was a span of 13 bases. The CDR3 region has the DNA TGTGCCAGCAGTGACCCCCCGACGGGGGAGCAGTACTTC. The encoded protein is CASSDPPTGEQYF.

This clone was seen just once. This chain connects TRBV28 to TRBJ2-7; 10 bases align to TRBD2. CDR1 MDHEN and CDR2 SYDVKM come from the germline V gene. Trimming at V came to 1 base and at J to 6 bases, leaving 0 bases not matched to a gene. CDR3 size: 13 residues. The CDR3 region has the DNA TGTGCCAGCAGTTTATTAGCGGGGGGCGAGCAGTACTTC. This sequence encodes CASSLLAGGEQYF.